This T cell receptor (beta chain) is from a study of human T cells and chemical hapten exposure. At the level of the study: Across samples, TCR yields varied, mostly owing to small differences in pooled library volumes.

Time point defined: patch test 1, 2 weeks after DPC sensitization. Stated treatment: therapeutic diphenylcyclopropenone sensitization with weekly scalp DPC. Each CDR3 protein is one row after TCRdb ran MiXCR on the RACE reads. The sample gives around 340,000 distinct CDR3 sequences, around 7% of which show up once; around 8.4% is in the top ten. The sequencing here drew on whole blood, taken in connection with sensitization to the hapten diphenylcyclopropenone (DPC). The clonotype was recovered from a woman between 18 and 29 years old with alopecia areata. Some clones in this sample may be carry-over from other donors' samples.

The CDR3 spells CASSPPGQGNSNQPQHF. In nucleotides, the CDR3 is TGTGCCAGCTCACCACCGGGGCAGGGAAACAGCAATCAGCCCCAGCATTTT. The chain carries TRBV18 and TRBJ1-5; D is perhaps TRBD1 (5 bases). V was trimmed by 0 bases and J by 1 base, leaving 13 bases between them. The CDR3 extends over 17 amino acids. Germline values: CDR1 KGHSH, CDR2 LQKENI.